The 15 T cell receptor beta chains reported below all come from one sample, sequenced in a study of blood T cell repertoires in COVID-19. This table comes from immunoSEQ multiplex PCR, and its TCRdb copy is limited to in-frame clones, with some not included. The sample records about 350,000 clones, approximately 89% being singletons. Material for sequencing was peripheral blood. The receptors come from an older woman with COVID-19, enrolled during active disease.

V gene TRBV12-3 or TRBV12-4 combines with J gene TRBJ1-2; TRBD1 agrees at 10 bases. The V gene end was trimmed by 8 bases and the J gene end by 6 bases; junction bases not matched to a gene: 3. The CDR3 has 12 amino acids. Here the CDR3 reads CASQDRGDGYTF. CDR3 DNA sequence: TGTGCCAGCCAGGACAGGGGGGATGGCTACACCTTC.

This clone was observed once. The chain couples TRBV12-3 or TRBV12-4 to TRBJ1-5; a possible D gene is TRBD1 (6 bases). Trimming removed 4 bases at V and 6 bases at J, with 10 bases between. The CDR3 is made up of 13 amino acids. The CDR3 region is CASSSTGIQPQHF. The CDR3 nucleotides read TGTGCCAGCAGTTCTACAGGGATTCAGCCCCAGCATTTT.

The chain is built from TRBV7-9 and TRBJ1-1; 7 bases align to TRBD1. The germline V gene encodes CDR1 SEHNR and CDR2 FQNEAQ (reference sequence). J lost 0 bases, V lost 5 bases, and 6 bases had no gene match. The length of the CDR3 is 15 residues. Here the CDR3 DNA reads TGTGCCAGCAGCCCTCGGACAGGTATGAACACTGAAGCTTTCTTT. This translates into CASSPRTGMNTEAFF.

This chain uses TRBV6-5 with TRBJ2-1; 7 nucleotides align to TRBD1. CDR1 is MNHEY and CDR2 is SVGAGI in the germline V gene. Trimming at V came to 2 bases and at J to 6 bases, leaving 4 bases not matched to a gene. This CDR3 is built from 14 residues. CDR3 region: CASSYPGTVNEQFF. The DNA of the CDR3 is TGTGCCAGCAGTTACCCCGGGACAGTCAATGAGCAGTTCTTC.

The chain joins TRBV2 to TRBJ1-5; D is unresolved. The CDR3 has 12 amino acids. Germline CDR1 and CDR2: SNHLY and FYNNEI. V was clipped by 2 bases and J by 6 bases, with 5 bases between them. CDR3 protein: CASSEWPQPQHF. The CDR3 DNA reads TGTGCCAGCAGTGAATGGCCTCAGCCCCAGCATTTT. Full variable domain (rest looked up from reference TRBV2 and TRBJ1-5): EPEVTQTPSHQVTQMGQEVILRCVPISNHLYFYWYRQILGQKVEFLVSFYNNEISEKSEIFDDQFSVERPDGSNFTLKIRSTKLEDSAMYFCASSEWPQPQHFGDGTRLSIL.

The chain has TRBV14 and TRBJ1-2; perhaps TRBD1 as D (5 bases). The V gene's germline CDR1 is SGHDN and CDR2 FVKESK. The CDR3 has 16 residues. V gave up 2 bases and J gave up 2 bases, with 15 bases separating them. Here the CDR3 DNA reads TGTGCCAGCAGCCAAAGGGGCGGCTTGGGGAACTATGGCTACACCTTC. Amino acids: CASSQRGGLGNYGYTF. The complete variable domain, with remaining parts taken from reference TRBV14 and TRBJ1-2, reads EAGVTQFPSHSVIEKGQTVTLRCDPISGHDNLYWYRRVMGKEIKFLLHFVKESKQDESGMPNNRFLAERTGGTYSTLKVQPAELEDSGVYFCASSQRGGLGNYGYTFGSGTRLTVV.

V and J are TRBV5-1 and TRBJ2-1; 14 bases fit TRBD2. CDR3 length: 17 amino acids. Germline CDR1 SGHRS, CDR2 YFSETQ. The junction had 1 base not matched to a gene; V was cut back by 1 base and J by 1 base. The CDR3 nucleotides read TGCGCCAGCAGCTTGAGACTAGCGGGGGGGTCCTACAATGAGCAGTTCTTC. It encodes CASSLRLAGGSYNEQFF.

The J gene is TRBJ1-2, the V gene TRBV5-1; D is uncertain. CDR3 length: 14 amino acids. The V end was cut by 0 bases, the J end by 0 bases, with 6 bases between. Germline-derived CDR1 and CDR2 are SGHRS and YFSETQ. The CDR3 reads CASSLAGTNYGYTF. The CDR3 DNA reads TGCGCCAGCAGCTTGGCAGGTACTAACTATGGCTACACCTTC. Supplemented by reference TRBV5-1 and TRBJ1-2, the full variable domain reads KAGVTQTPRYLIKTRGQQVTLSCSPISGHRSVSWYQQTPGQGLQFLFEYFSETQRNKGNFPGRFSGRQFSNSRSEMNVSTLELGDSALYLCASSLAGTNYGYTFGSGTRLTVV.

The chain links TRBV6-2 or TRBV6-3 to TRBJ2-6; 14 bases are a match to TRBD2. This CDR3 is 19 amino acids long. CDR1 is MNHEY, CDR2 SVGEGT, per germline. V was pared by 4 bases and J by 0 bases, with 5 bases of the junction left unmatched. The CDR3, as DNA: TGTGCCAGCAGTTTGGGGACTAGCGGGGGTGCCTCTGGGGCCAACGTCCTGACTTTC. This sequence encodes CASSLGTSGGASGANVLTF.

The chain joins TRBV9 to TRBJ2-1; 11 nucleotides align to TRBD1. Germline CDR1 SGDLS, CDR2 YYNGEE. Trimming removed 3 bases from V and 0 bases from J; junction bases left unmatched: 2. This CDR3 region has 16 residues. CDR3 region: CASSGGQGGSYNEQFF. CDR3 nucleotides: TGTGCCAGCAGCGGGGGACAGGGGGGCTCCTACAATGAGCAGTTCTTC.

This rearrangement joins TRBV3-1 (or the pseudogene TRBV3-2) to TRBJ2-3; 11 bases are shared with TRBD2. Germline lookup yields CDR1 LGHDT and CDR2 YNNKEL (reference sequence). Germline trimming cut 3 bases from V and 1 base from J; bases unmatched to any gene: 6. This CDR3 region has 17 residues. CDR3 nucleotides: TGTGCCAGCAGCCACCGACGACTAGCGGGGCGCACAGATACGCAGTATTTT. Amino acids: CASSHRRLAGRTDTQYF.

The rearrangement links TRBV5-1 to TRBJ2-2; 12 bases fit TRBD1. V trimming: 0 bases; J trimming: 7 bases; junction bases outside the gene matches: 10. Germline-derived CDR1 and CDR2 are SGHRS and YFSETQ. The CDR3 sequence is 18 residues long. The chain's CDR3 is CASSLAIGGQGAGGELFF. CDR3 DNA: TGCGCCAGCAGCTTGGCCATCGGGGGACAGGGGGCTGGCGGGGAGCTGTTTTTT.

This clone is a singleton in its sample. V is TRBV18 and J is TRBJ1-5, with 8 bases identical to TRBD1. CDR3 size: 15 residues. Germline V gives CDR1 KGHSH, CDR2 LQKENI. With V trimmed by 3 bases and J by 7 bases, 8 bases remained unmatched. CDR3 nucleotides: TGTGCCAGCTCACCGAAGGACAGGGAAGGACAGCCCCAGCATTTT. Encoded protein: CASSPKDREGQPQHF.

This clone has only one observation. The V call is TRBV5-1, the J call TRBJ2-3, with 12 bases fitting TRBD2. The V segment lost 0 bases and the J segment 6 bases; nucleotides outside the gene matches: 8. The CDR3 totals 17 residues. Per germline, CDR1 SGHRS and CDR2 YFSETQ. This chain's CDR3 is CASSLGLAGAPTDTQYF. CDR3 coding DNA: TGCGCCAGCAGCTTGGGACTAGCGGGGGCCCCTACCGATACGCAGTATTTT.

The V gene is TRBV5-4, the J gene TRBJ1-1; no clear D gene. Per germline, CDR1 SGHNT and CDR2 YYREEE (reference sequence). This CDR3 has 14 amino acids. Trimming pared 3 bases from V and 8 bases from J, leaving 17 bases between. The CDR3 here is CASSSALRGYEAFF. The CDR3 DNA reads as TGTGCCAGCAGCTCGGCCCTGAGAGGGTACGAAGCTTTCTTT.